These 27 T cell receptor beta chains share one sample of origin, sequenced in a study of T cell changes during pregnancy in multiple sclerosis. Produced via immunoSEQ multiplex PCR; TCRdb's table is partial and in-frame only. In the table there are about 110,000 clones, 85% to 95% of which are singletons. The source was peripheral blood, collected after pregnancy. These receptors were taken from a female donor with multiple sclerosis, enrolled in a pregnancy study.

The V call is TRBV4-1, the J call TRBJ2-2, with D possibly being TRBD1 (6 bases). There are 14 residues in the CDR3. Trimming stripped 2 bases from V and 5 bases from J, with 9 bases between. CDR1 is MGHRA, CDR2 YSYEKL, per germline. For the CDR3, the DNA is TGCGCCAGCAGCCAAAGGGGGAGTACCGGGGAGCTGTTTTTT. This gives the protein CASSQRGSTGELFF.

The chain has TRBV7-8 and TRBJ2-1; TRBD2 matches at 7 bases. CDR3 length equals 16 residues. Trimming took 3 bases from V and 1 from J; bases not matched to a gene: 6. The V gene's germline CDR1 is SGHVS and CDR2 FQNEAQ. The CDR3: CASSFTGGPSYNEQFF. CDR3 in DNA: TGTGCCAGCAGCTTTACGGGGGGTCCTTCCTACAATGAGCAGTTCTTC.

This clone was recorded only once. The chain is built from TRBV5-4 and TRBJ1-4; 7 positions agree with TRBD1. The J segment lost 7 bases and the V segment lost 6 bases, leaving 6 bases of the junction unmatched. Per germline, CDR1 SGHNT and CDR2 YYREEE (reference sequence). The CDR3 has 13 amino acids. CDR3 in DNA: TGTGCCAGCACCTGGACAGGATCTGAAAAACTGTTTTTT. Translated, it gives CASTWTGSEKLFF.

Points on this clone: The same CDR3 also results from other DNA sequences found in this sample. V is TRBV18 and J is TRBJ1-1; D is possibly TRBD1 (5 bases). This CDR3 region has 14 residues. Deletions cut 3 bases from V and 4 bases from J, with 12 bases between. Germline values: CDR1 KGHSH, CDR2 LQKENI. CDR3 sequence: CASSPVTGGTEAFF. The CDR3 nucleotides are TGTGCCAGCTCACCGGTTACGGGGGGCACTGAAGCTTTCTTT.

V and J are TRBV2 and TRBJ1-5, with 10 positions matching TRBD1. Germline CDR1 reads SNHLY; CDR2 reads FYNNEI. The CDR3 extends over 17 amino acids. J gave up 3 bases and V 8 bases, and 13 bases lay outside the gene matches. DNA of the CDR3: TGTGCCAGCGACTACTTCCGGGACAGGGGTAACAATCAGCCCCAGCATTTT. It specifies CASDYFRDRGNNQPQHF. The full variable domain, in which reference TRBV2 and TRBJ1-5 provide the parts outside the CDR3, is EPEVTQTPSHQVTQMGQEVILRCVPISNHLYFYWYRQILGQKVEFLVSFYNNEISEKSEIFDDQFSVERPDGSNFTLKIRSTKLEDSAMYFCASDYFRDRGNNQPQHFGDGTRLSIL.

The J gene is TRBJ1-3, the V gene TRBV30; TRBD1 is a possible D gene (5 bases). Trimming stripped 0 bases from V and 3 bases from J, with 6 bases between. Germline CDR1 reads GTSNPN; CDR2 reads SVGIG (reference sequence). The CDR3 covers 13 residues. The CDR3, as DNA: TGTGCCTGGAGTGTCCAGGGTGGAAACACCATATATTTT. Translation gives CAWSVQGGNTIYF.

This clone is a singleton in its sample. The gene calls are TRBV5-1 and TRBJ1-1; 9 bases line up with TRBD1. The germline V gene has CDR1 SGHRS and CDR2 YFSETQ. Trimming took 3 bases from V and 4 from J; bases not matched to a gene: 13. The CDR3 runs to 17 residues. The CDR3 DNA sequence: TGCGCCAGCAGCTCTACACTGGGACAGGGAGGAATCACTGAAGCTTTCTTT. This encodes CASSSTLGQGGITEAFF. Combining the CDR3 with reference TRBV5-1 and TRBJ1-1 gives the whole variable domain KAGVTQTPRYLIKTRGQQVTLSCSPISGHRSVSWYQQTPGQGLQFLFEYFSETQRNKGNFPGRFSGRQFSNSRSEMNVSTLELGDSALYLCASSSTLGQGGITEAFFGQGTRLTVV.

The chain uses TRBV5-1 and TRBJ2-1, with 7 bases aligning to TRBD1. Germline-derived CDR1 and CDR2 are SGHRS and YFSETQ. The CDR3 covers 14 residues. V was pared by 2 bases and J by 2 bases, with 1 base of the junction left unmatched. The CDR3 nucleotides are TGCGCCAGCAGCTTAGGACAGGCCTACAATGAGCAGTTCTTC. This codes for CASSLGQAYNEQFF.

The rearrangement links TRBV6-5 to TRBJ2-2, with D possibly matching TRBD1 (5 bases). The CDR3 totals 15 residues. CDR1 and CDR2 (germline): MNHEY, SVGAGI. Trimming removed 6 bases from V and 1 base from J, with 12 bases in between. The CDR3 sequence: CASSRADVNTGELFF. The CDR3 nucleotides are TGTGCCAGCAGCAGGGCCGACGTGAACACCGGGGAGCTGTTTTTT.

The chain combines TRBV11-2 with TRBJ2-1; weak D call: TRBD2 (5 bases). Germline V gene data show CDR1 as SGHAT and CDR2 as FQNNGV. The CDR3 spans 14 residues. V dropped 5 bases and J dropped 8 bases, with 16 bases sitting between them. The CDR3 DNA reads TGTGCCAGCAGCCTGACGCGGGTTAAGGATGAGCAGTTCTTC. Its protein product is CASSLTRVKDEQFF.

The J gene is TRBJ2-7, the V gene TRBV5-1, with TRBD2 identical over 11 bases. The CDR3 has 15 residues. The germline gives CDR1 SGHRS, CDR2 YFSETQ. Trimming at V came to 4 bases and at J to 2 bases, leaving 5 bases not matched to a gene. For the CDR3, the DNA is TGCGCCAGCAGCGTTATAGCGGGAGGGGCCTACGAGCAGTACTTC. Translation gives CASSVIAGGAYEQYF.

This clone was found once. The CDR3 loop reads CASSTDHSRLYEQYF. DNA of the CDR3: TGTGCCAGTAGTACTGACCACAGCCGCCTCTACGAGCAGTACTTC. The V gene is TRBV19, the J gene TRBJ2-7; no clear D gene. CDR1 is LNHDA and CDR2 is SQIVND in the germline V gene (reference sequence). This CDR3 is built from 15 residues. V lost 4 bases to trimming and J lost 3 bases, with 16 bases between them.

The gene calls are TRBV2 and TRBJ2-2, with no clear D. The CDR3 runs to 13 residues. V shed 10 bases and J shed 1 base, with 10 bases lying between them. Germline V CDR1 and CDR2: SNHLY, FYNNEI. The CDR3 DNA sequence: TGTGCCACCTCGACTGAGAACACCGGGGAGCTGTTTTTT. Translating it yields CATSTENTGELFF.

This clone has a single count. The chain recombines TRBV19 with TRBJ1-5; TRBD1 is a possible D gene (5 bases). This CDR3 is 15 amino acids long. CDR1 and CDR2 from the germline V gene are LNHDA and SQIVND (reference sequence). V dropped 3 bases and J dropped 6 bases, with 15 bases sitting between them. CDR3 in amino acids: CASSMGQGRGQPQHF. The DNA of the CDR3 is TGTGCCAGTAGTATGGGTCAGGGTAGGGGTCAGCCCCAGCATTTT.

V is TRBV30 and J is TRBJ1-2; a possible D gene is TRBD1 (6 bases). The CDR3 sequence is 16 residues long. V lost 3 bases and J 4 bases, leaving 21 bases between the germline ends. CDR1 and CDR2 (germline): GTSNPN, SVGIG (reference sequence). Here the CDR3 DNA reads TGTGCCTGGAGCCTCCTACAGGGTCCGAGGAGCTATGGCTACACCTTC. Protein sequence: CAWSLLQGPRSYGYTF.

This chain connects TRBV6-5 to TRBJ1-5; TRBD1 matches at 9 bases. CDR3 length equals 15 residues. Trimming at V came to 5 bases and at J to 6 bases, leaving 8 bases not matched to a gene. Germline-derived CDR1 and CDR2 are MNHEY and SVGAGI. The CDR3 here is CASSKDRGGSQPQHF. The CDR3 DNA is TGTGCCAGCAGTAAGGACAGGGGCGGGAGTCAGCCCCAGCATTTT.

The chain combines TRBV15 with TRBJ2-2; TRBD2 agrees at 8 bases. The CDR3 has 16 residues. Germline CDR1 is LNHNV and CDR2 is YYDKDF (reference sequence). V gave up 5 bases and J gave up 5 bases; unmatched junction bases: 10. The chain's CDR3 is CATSGLPGLGTGELFF. The CDR3 coding sequence is TGTGCCACCAGCGGCCTCCCGGGACTAGGAACCGGGGAGCTGTTTTTT.

The chain uses TRBV6-1 and TRBJ2-1; the D gene is possibly TRBD2 (7 bases). The CDR3 length is 14 residues. CDR1 and CDR2 from the germline V gene are MNHNS and SASEGT. Trimming took off 6 bases at V and 3 bases at J, with 12 bases between the two ends. CDR3 nucleotide sequence: TGTGCCAGCAGGGAGGGGGACTACTACAATGAGCAGTTCTTC. This codes for CASREGDYYNEQFF.

The CDR3 region has the DNA TGCGCCAGCAGCTTCGGCCGGGGACAGAGTCAAGAGACCCAGTACTTC. Amino acid sequence: CASSFGRGQSQETQYF. The J gene is TRBJ2-5, the V gene TRBV5-1, with 7 bases lining up with TRBD1. This CDR3 is 16 amino acids long. Per germline, CDR1 SGHRS and CDR2 YFSETQ. V gave up 2 bases and J gave up 2 bases; unmatched junction bases: 9.

The gene calls are TRBV10-3 and TRBJ2-3, with TRBD2 matching 8 bases. J was trimmed by 4 bases and V by 5 bases; bases with no gene match: 8. Germline lookup yields CDR1 ENHRY and CDR2 SYGVKD. CDR3 size: 15 residues. CDR3 sequence (DNA): TGTGCCATCAGTCCATTCGGGGGGGAGGCAGATACGCAGTATTTT. Its translation: CAISPFGGEADTQYF.

This rearrangement joins TRBV9 to TRBJ2-1; tentative D call: TRBD1 (5 bases). The V gene's germline CDR1 is SGDLS and CDR2 YYNGEE. This CDR3 region has 15 residues. Trimming stripped 4 bases from V and 4 bases from J, with 15 bases between. The CDR3 DNA reads as TGTGCCAGCAGCCAGGGCCAGGAGTCGTACAATGAGCAGTTCTTC. Its translation: CASSQGQESYNEQFF. Full variable domain (remainder filled in from reference TRBV9 and TRBJ2-1): DSGVTQTPKHLITATGQRVTLRCSPRSGDLSVYWYQQSLDQGLQFLIQYYNGEERAKGNILERFSAQQFPDLHSELNLSSLELGDSALYFCASSQGQESYNEQFFGPGTRLTVL.

This clone has just a few counts. The chain carries TRBV2 and TRBJ2-7, with 7 bases that match TRBD1. V shed 6 bases and J 3 bases; nucleotides not matched to a gene: 5. The CDR3 totals 13 residues. Looked up from germline, CDR1 is SNHLY and CDR2 is FYNNEI. CDR3 amino acids: CASSAGTDYEQYF. Written as DNA, the CDR3 is TGTGCCAGCAGCGCCGGGACAGACTACGAGCAGTACTTC.

The sample holds a few counts of this clone. This chain uses TRBV2 with TRBJ1-1, with unresolved D. With 1 base removed from V and 0 bases from J, the gap between germline ends came to 3 bases. Germline CDR1 reads SNHLY; CDR2 reads FYNNEI. The CDR3 contains 13 residues. CDR3 region: CASSEVMNTEAFF. The CDR3 DNA sequence: TGTGCCAGCAGTGAAGTAATGAACACTGAAGCTTTCTTT.

The chain carries TRBV29-1 and TRBJ1-2; D is possibly TRBD1 (5 bases). With 3 bases removed from V and 2 bases from J, the gap between germline ends came to 10 bases. Germline V gene data show CDR1 as SQVTM and CDR2 as ANQGSEA. This CDR3 has 13 residues. The CDR3 is CSVDPGINYGYTF. The CDR3 nucleotides read TGCAGCGTTGATCCAGGGATCAACTATGGCTACACCTTC.

V is TRBV30 and J is TRBJ2-3, with a possible D match to TRBD2 (7 bases). Germline CDR1 and CDR2: GTSNPN and SVGIG (reference sequence). V lost 6 bases, J lost 9 bases, and 10 bases lay in between. The CDR3 extends over 10 amino acids. CDR3 residues: CACGGPTQYF. CDR3 sequence (DNA): TGTGCCTGCGGGGGGCCCACGCAGTATTTT.

The CDR3 coding sequence is TGTAGCGGGGGATACACAGATACGCAGTATTTT. The encoded protein is CSGGYTDTQYF. The chain carries TRBV2 and TRBJ2-3; 8 positions agree with TRBD2. The germline V gene has CDR1 SNHLY and CDR2 FYNNEI. CDR3 length equals 11 residues.

This clone was picked up a small number of times. The chain recombines TRBV7-2 with TRBJ1-2; 7 nucleotides align to TRBD1. Per the germline V gene, CDR1 is SGHTA and CDR2 is FQGNSA. Trimming at V came to 8 bases and at J to 1 base, leaving 16 bases not matched to a gene. There are 17 residues in the CDR3. CDR3 bases: TGTGCCAGCTTACCCCAGGTCGGACAGGCGTTTAACTATGGCTACACCTTC. Translated: CASLPQVGQAFNYGYTF.